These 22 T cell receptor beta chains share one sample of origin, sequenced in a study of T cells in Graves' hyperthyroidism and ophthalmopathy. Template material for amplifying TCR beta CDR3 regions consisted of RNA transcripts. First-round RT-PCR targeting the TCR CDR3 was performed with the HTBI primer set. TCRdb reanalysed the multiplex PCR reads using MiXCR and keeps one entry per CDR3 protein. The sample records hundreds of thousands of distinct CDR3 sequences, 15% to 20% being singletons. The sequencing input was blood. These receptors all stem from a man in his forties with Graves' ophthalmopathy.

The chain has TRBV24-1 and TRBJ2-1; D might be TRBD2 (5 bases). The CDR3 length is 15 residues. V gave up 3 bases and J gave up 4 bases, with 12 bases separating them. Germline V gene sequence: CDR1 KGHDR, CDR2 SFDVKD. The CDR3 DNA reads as TGTGCCACCAGTGATGCCCGGACTTCTTACAATGAGCAGTTCTTC. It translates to CATSDARTSYNEQFF.

CDR3 residues: CASSRAGGLDTGELFF. The CDR3 region has the DNA TGCGCCAGCAGCCGAGCCGGGGGGCTGGACACCGGGGAGCTGTTTTTT. The chain carries TRBV5-1 and TRBJ2-2; perhaps TRBD2 as D (7 bases). The V gene's germline CDR1 is SGHRS and CDR2 YFSETQ. Trimming pared 4 bases from V and 3 bases from J, leaving 16 bases between. The CDR3 covers 16 residues.

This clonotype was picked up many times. The CDR3 region has the DNA TGCACAACGCGGGCGCCCAGCACAGATACGCAGTATTTT. Residues: CTTRAPSTDTQYF. J is TRBJ2-3 and V is TRBV20-1, with D possibly TRBD2 on 5 matching bases. CDR3 length: 13 residues. Per the germline V gene, CDR1 is DFQATT and CDR2 is SNEGSKA (reference sequence).

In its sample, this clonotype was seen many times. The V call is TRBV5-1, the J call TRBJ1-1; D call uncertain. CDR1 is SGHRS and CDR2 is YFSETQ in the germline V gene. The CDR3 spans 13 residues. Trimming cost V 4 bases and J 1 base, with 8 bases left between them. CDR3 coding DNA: TGCGCCAGCAGCACCAACCCGAACACTGAAGCTTTCTTT. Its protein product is CASSTNPNTEAFF.

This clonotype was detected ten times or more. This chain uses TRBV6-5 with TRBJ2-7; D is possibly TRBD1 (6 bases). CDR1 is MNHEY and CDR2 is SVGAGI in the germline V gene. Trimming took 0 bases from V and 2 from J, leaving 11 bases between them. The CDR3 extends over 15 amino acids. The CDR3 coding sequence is TGTGCCAGCAGTTACTCGCAGGGGCCAACCTACGAGCAGTACTTC. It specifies CASSYSQGPTYEQYF.

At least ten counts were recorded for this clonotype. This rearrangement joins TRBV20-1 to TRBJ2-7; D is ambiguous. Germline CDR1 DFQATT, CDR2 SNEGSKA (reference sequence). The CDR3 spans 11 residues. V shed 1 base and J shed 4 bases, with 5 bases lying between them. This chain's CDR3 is CSARVQYEQYF. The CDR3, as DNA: TGCAGTGCTAGAGTCCAGTACGAGCAGTACTTC.

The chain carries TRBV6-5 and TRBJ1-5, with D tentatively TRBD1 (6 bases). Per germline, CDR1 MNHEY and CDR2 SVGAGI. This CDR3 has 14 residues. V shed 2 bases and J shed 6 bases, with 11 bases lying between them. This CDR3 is CASSYGGASQPQHF. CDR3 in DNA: TGTGCCAGCAGTTACGGGGGGGCAAGTCAGCCCCAGCATTTT.

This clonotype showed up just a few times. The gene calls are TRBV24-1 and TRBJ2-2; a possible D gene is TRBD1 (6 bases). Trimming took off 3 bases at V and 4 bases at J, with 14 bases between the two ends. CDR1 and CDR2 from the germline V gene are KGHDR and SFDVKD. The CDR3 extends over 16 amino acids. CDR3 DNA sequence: TGTGCCACCAGTGATCCAAGGGGACATTTCACCGGGGAGCTGTTTTTT. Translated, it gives CATSDPRGHFTGELFF.

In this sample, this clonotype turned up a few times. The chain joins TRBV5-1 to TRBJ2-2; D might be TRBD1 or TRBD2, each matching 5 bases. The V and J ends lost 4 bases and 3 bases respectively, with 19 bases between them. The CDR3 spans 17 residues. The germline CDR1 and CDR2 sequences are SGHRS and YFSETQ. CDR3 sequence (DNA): TGCGCCAGCAGCGCGACAAGAACGGGACCCTACACCGGGGAGCTGTTTTTT. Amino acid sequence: CASSATRTGPYTGELFF.

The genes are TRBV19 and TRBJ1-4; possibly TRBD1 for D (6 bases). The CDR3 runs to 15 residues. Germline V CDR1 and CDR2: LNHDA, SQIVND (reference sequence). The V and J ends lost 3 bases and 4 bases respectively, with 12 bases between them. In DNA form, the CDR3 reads TGTGCCAGTAGTATTGCTGGACAGTTTAATGAAAAACTGTTTTTT. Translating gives CASSIAGQFNEKLFF.

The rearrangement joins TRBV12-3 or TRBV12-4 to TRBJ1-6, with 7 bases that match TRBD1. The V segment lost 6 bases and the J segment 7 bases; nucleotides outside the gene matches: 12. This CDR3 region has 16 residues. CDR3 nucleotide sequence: TGTGCCAGCAGCAGAAGCGCCGGGACAGAAAATTCACCCCTCCACTTT. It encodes CASSRSAGTENSPLHF.

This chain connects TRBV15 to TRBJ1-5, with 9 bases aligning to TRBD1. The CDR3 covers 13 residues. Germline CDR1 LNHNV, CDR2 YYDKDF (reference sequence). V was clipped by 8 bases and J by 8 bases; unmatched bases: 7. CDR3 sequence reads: CATSGQGFKPQHF. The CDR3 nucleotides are TGTGCCACCTCGGGACAGGGATTCAAGCCCCAGCATTTT.

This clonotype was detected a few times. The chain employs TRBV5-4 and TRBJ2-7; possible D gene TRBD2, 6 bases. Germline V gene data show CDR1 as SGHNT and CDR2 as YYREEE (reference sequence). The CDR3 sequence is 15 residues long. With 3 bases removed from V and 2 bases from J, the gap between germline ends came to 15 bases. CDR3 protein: CASSSSGLGTYEQYF. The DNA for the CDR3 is TGTGCCAGCAGCTCATCGGGACTCGGTACCTACGAGCAGTACTTC.

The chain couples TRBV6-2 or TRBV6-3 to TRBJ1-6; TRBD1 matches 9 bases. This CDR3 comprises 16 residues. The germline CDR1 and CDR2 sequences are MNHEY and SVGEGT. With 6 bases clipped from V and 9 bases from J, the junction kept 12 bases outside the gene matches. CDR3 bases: TGTGCCAGCAGCTTTCGGGGCGGGACAGGGTCTTCACCCCTCCACTTT. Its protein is CASSFRGGTGSSPLHF.

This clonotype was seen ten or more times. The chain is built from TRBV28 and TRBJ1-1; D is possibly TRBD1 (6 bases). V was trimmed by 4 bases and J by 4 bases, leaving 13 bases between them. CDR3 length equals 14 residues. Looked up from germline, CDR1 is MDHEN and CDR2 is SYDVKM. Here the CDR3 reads CASSWPGESTEAFF. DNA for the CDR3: TGTGCCAGCAGTTGGCCAGGGGAGAGCACTGAAGCTTTCTTT.

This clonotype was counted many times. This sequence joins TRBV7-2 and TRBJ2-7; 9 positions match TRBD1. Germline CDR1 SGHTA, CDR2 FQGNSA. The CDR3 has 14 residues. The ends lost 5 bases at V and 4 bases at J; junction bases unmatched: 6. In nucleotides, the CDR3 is TGTGCCAGCAGCCAGGGACAGGGAGTGTACGAGCAGTACTTC. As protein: CASSQGQGVYEQYF.

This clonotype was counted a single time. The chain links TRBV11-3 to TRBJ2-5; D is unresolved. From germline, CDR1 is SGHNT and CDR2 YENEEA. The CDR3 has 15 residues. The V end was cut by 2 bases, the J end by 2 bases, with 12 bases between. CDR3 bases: TGTGCCAGCAGCTTAATCCCGGGCACACAAGAGACCCAGTACTTC. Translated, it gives CASSLIPGTQETQYF.

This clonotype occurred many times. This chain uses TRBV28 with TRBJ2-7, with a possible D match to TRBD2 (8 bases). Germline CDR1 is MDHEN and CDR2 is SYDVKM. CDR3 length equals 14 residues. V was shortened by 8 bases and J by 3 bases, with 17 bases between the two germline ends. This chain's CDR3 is CASRVSGTVYEQYF. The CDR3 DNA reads TGTGCCAGCCGGGTTAGCGGGACAGTCTACGAGCAGTACTTC. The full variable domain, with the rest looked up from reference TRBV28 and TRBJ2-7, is DVKVTQSSRYLVKRTGEKVFLECVQDMDHENMFWYRQDPGLGLRLIYFSYDVKMKEKGDIPEGYSVSREKKERFSLILESASTNQTSMYLCASRVSGTVYEQYFGPGTRLTVT.

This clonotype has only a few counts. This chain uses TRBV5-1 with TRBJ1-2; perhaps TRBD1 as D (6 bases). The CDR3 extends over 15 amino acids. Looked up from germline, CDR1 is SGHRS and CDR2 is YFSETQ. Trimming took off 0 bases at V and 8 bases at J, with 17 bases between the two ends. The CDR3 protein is CASSLGQAEVGGYTF. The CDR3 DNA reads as TGCGCCAGCAGCTTGGGACAGGCTGAAGTGGGGGGCTACACCTTC.

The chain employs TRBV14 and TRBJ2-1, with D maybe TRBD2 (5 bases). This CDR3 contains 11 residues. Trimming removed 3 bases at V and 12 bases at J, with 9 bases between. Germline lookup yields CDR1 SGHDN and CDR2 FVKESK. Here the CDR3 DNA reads TGTGCCAGCAGCCAGGAGGTGATGCAGTTCTTC. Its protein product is CASSQEVMQFF.

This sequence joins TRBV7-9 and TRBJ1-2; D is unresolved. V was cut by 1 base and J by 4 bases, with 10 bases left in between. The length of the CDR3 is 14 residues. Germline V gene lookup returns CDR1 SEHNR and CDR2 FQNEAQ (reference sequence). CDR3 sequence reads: CASSLEGDVYGYTF. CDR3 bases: TGTGCCAGCAGCTTAGAGGGCGACGTCTATGGCTACACCTTC.

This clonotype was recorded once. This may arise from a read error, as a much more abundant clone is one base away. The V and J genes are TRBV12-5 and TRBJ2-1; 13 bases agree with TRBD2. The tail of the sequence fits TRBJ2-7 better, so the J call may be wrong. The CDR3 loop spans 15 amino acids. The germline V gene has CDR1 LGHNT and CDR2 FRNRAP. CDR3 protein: CASGTGTSGDNEQYF. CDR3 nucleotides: TGTGCTAGTGGGACCGGGACTAGCGGGGACAATGAGCAGTACTTC.